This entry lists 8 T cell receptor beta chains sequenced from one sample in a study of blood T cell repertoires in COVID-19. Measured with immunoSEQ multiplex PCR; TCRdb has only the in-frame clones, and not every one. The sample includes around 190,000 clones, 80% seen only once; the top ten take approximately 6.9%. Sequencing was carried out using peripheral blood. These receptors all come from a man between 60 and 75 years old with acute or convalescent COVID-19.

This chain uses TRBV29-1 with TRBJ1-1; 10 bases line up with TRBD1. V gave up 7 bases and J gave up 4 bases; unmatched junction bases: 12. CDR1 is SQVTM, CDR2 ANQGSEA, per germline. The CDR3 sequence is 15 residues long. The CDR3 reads CSGKPGQGRFTEAFF. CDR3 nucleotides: TGCAGCGGAAAACCGGGACAGGGGCGGTTCACTGAAGCTTTCTTT.

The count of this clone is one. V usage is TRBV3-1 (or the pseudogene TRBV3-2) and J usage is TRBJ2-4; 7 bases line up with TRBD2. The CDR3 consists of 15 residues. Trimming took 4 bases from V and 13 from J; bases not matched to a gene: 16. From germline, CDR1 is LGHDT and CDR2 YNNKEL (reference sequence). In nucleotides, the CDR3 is TGTGCCAGCAGCCCAACAGATTTATTATTGGGGGGGCAGTACTTC. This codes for CASSPTDLLLGGQYF.

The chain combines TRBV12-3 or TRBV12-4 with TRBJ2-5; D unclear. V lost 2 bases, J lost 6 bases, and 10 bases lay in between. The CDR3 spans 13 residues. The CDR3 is CASSLQVSKTQYF. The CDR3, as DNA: TGTGCCAGCAGTTTACAGGTGTCGAAGACCCAGTACTTC.

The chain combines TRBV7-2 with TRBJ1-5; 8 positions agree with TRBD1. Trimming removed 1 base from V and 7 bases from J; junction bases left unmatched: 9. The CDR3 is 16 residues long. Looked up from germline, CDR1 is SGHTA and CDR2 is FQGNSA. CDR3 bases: TGTGCCAGCAGCTTAGGGACAGGGATGATTAGGCAGCCCCAGCATTTT. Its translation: CASSLGTGMIRQPQHF. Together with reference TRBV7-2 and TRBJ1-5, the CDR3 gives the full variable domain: GAGVSQSPSNKVTEKGKDVELRCDPISGHTALYWYRQSLGQGLEFLIYFQGNSAPDKSGLPSDRFSAERTGGSVSTLTIQRTQQEDSAVYLCASSLGTGMIRQPQHFGDGTRLSIL.

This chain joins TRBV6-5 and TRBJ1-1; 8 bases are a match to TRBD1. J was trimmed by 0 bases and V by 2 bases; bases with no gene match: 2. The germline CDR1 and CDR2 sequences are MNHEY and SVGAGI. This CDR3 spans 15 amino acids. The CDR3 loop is CASSYQTGVNTEAFF. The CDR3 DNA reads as TGTGCCAGCAGTTACCAGACAGGGGTGAACACTGAAGCTTTCTTT.

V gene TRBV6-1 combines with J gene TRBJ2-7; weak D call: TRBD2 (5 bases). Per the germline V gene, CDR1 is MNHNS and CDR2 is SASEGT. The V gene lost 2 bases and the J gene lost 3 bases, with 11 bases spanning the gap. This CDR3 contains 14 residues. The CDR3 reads CASSERLPDYEQYF. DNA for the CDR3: TGTGCCAGCAGTGAAAGACTACCAGACTACGAGCAGTACTTC.

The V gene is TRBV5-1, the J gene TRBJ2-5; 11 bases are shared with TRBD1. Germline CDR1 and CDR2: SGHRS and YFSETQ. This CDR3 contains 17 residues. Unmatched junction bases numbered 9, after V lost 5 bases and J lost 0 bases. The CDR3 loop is CASSPGRDRGYQETQYF. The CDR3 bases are TGCGCCAGCAGTCCGGGCCGGGACAGGGGGTACCAAGAGACCCAGTACTTC.

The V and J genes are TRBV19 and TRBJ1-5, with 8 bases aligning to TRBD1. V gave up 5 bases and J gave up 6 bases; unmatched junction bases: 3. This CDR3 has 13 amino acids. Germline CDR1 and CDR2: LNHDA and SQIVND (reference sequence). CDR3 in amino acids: CASSQGAGQPQHF. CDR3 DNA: TGTGCCAGTAGTCAGGGGGCGGGTCAGCCCCAGCATTTT.